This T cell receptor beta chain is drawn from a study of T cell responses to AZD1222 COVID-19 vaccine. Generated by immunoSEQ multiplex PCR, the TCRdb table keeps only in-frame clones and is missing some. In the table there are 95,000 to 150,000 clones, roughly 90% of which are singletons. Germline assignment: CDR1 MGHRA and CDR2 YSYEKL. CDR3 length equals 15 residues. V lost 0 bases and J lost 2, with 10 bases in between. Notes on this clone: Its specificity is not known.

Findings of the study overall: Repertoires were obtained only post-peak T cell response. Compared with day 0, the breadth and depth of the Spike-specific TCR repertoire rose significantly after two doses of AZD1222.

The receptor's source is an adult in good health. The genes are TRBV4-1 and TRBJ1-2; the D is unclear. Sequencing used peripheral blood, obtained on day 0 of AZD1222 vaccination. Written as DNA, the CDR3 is TGCGCCAGCAGCCAAGATCATCTAGGGAACTATGGCTACACCTTC. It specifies CASSQDHLGNYGYTF.